This T cell receptor (beta chain) emerged from a study of T cells in Graves' hyperthyroidism and ophthalmopathy (dated by TCRdb to about 2019). In the study overall: Peripheral blood samples were taken at initial diagnosis, before any treatment was given. A discovery cohort of approximately 100 patients, roughly 45 with Graves' ophthalmopathy and 55 to 60 with stable Graves' hyperthyroidism, was used to find distinguishing TCR V-J signatures. Following sampling, methimazole starting at 30 mg daily was given to hyperthyroidism patients, and high-dose intravenous methylprednisolone was given to ophthalmopathy patients. The paper describes TCR Vbeta CDR3 sequencing of 120 to 150 peripheral blood samples, made up of 43 ophthalmopathy patients, roughly 80 hyperthyroidism patients and approximately 17 progressor patients. The 100 or so discovery patients were randomly split 7:3 into training and test sets. An independent validation cohort of under 20 hyperthyroidism patients and approximately 15 patients who later progressed to ophthalmopathy tested prospective prediction of ophthalmopathy. In roughly six Graves' hyperthyroidism patients, the study also compared T-cell repertoires from thyroid tissue with T-cell repertoires from blood.

The TCR beta CDR3 regions were amplified from RNA transcripts. The first round of RT-PCR for the TCR CDR3 was performed with the HTBI primer set and the Qiagen OneStep RT-PCR kit. Libraries were constructed in a second round of multiplex PCR, after which size selection and purification were performed. Libraries were sequenced paired-end with 100 bp reads on an Illumina HiSeq2000. Regarding the original processing steps: SOAPnuke was used to process the raw data, with reads discarded if the reads contained adapters or uncalled bases, had a mean Phred below 15, or lacked an exact constant-primer or identifier match. COPE v1.2.5 was used to merge the high-quality paired reads, and each unique nucleotide sequence was defined as a clonotype. MiTCR v1.1 was used to align clonotypes to the IMGT TRBV, TRBD and TRBJ reference segments. Only V-J combinations with frequency above 0.0001, covering approximately 99% of repertoires, were analysed. A TCS score was defined as the ratio between F50 (clonal expansion) and ExV (chaos), using BLOSUM62-based TCRdist between CDR3 peptides within each V-J. Welch's t-statistics and random forest reduced just over 500 V-J features to roughly 13, which were used in a naive Bayes classifier (R e1071). TCRdb reran the public reads through fastp at Q25 and MiXCR, keeping productive beta chains. Rows with a matching CDR3 protein are joined into one entry that keeps the most common DNA and genes. It is TCRdb's table, rather than the study itself, that gives the V and J calls and clone size. This sample comprises 410,000 or so distinct CDR3 sequences, roughly 14% of them detected only once. The ten largest make up roughly 13% of the sample.

The CDR3 covers 13 residues, taking in both the cysteine and the phenylalanine. The entry retains the CDR3 DNA only, 39 bases that are in frame from base 1. Germline trimming amounts to 3 bases on V and 3 bases on J, with 2 as the count of junction bases outside the gene matches. CDR1 and CDR2 are read off the germline V gene (reference sequence) as GTSNPN and SVGIG. The paper as a whole reports these results and caveats: In validation, the model predicted progression to ophthalmopathy a median of roughly six months before onset, with about 67% sensitivity and roughly 73% specificity. No statistical method was used to fix the sample size in advance, and group allocation was not hidden from the investigators. A model built on a 13 V-J signature distinguished ophthalmopathy from stable hyperthyroidism, reaching roughly 88% sensitivity and 81.08% specificity in cross-validation and 80%/75% in testing. Most expanded thyroid clonotypes (frequency above 0.001) were also detected in blood, a finding suggesting that blood repertoires may reflect thyroid immune responses.

Ten or more counts support this clonotype. Its antigen target is currently unknown. No quality values exist for individual bases; no much larger clone is one base distant. Ophthalmopathy patients had moderately to severely active disease, with a Clinical Activity Score of 3 or more, a NOSPECS grade of 4 or more, and a disease duration of less than 3 months. The study excluded patients with uncontrolled infections, other autoimmune diseases, pregnancy or lactation. Diagnoses were established on the basis of clinical symptoms, serum thyroxine and TRAb, thyroid ultrasound, and orbital computed tomography. Ficoll-Paque density gradient centrifugation was used to isolate PBMCs from around 9.1 ml of fresh peripheral blood. Total RNA was extracted with Trizol reagent, and quality was checked on an Agilent 2100 Bioanalyzer.

The sequence was collected from a man between 18 and 29 years old with Graves' ophthalmopathy. In this chain, TRBV30 is recombined with TRBJ1-5, with 7 bases matching TRBD1. Specimen: blood. The DNA sequence is as follows: TGTGCCTGGAGACAGGGGTACAATCAGCCCCAGCATTTT. It encodes CAWRQGYNQPQHF.